The 10 T cell receptor beta chains below come from one sample, sequenced in a study of T cells in placental villitis. The libraries were made with immunoSEQ v4. TCRdb's copy holds only in-frame clones and misses some; the assay was immunoSEQ multiplex PCR. This sample has 2,500 to 4,000 clones; approximately 68% occur once, and the top ten carry about a sixth. The specimen was placental tissue containing maternal and fetal cells. The receptors stem from a human patient with infectious villitis; the placental T cells may come from both mother and fetus.

This clone counts as hyperexpanded. CDR3: CAISEGSYEQYV. The CDR3 coding sequence is TGTGCCATCAGTGAGGGTTCCTACGAGCAGTACGTC. The rearrangement joins TRBV10-3 to TRBJ2-7, with D hard to call. In germline, CDR1 is ENHRY, CDR2 SYGVKD. This CDR3 is built from 12 residues. V was pared by 2 bases and J by 1 base, with 3 bases between.

This clone was picked up a small number of times. The CDR3 DNA is TGTGCAAGTCGCTTAGTAGACAGCTCCTACGAGCAGTACTTC. It encodes CASRLVDSSYEQYF. The rearrangement links TRBV12-2 to TRBJ2-7; TRBD1, as called in the table, went unchecked against the DNA. TRBV12-2 is flagged as a pseudogene. The length of the CDR3 is 14 residues.

The rearrangement joins TRBV12-3 or TRBV12-4 to TRBJ1-2; D uncertain. The CDR3 consists of 11 residues. Between the trimmed V and J ends, which lost 2 bases and 6 bases, there was a span of 4 bases. In DNA, the CDR3 is TGTGCCAGCAGTTTACAGGATGGCTACACCTTC. Translating gives CASSLQDGYTF.

The chain has TRBV4-1 and TRBJ2-7; D remains unclear. Germline CDR1 MGHRA, CDR2 YSYEKL. The CDR3 runs to 13 residues. Trimming left V 5 bases short and J 4 bases short, with 12 bases between. The CDR3 region is CASSERTKYEQYF. CDR3 coding DNA: TGCGCCAGCAGCGAGAGGACGAAATACGAGCAGTACTTC.

The chain couples TRBV7-3 to TRBJ1-5; D is uncertain. The V end was cut by 2 bases, the J end by 0 bases, with 8 bases between. The CDR3 is 15 amino acids. The germline V gene has CDR1 SGHTA and CDR2 FQGTGA. Written as DNA, the CDR3 is TGTGCCAGCAGCTTATTTTTTTATAGCAATCAGCCCCAGCATTTT. Protein sequence: CASSLFFYSNQPQHF.

The chain uses TRBV5-6 and TRBJ1-6; no clear D gene. The CDR3 is 12 amino acids. Germline values: CDR1 SGHDT, CDR2 YYEEEE. Trimming took 5 bases from V and 6 from J, leaving 6 bases between them. CDR3 DNA: TGTGCCAGCAGTCATCCTAATTCACCCCTCCACTTT. Its protein is CASSHPNSPLHF.

J is TRBJ2-7 and V is TRBV7-2, with TRBD2 matching 7 bases. V lost 4 bases, J lost 2 bases, and 5 bases stayed unmatched. CDR1 is SGHTA and CDR2 is FQGNSA in the germline V gene. The CDR3 covers 14 residues. Here the CDR3 reads CASSYTGGTYEQYF. CDR3 nucleotides: TGTGCCAGCAGCTATACGGGAGGAACCTACGAGCAGTACTTC. Full variable domain (rest looked up from reference TRBV7-2 and TRBJ2-7): GAGVSQSPSNKVTEKGKDVELRCDPISGHTALYWYRQSLGQGLEFLIYFQGNSAPDKSGLPSDRFSAERTGGSVSTLTIQRTQQEDSAVYLCASSYTGGTYEQYFGPGTRLTVT.

The rearrangement uses TRBV9 and TRBJ2-1, with D tentatively TRBD1 (5 bases). The CDR3 covers 14 residues. Per the germline V gene, CDR1 is SGDLS and CDR2 is YYNGEE. Trimming removed 0 bases at V and 1 base at J, with 5 bases between. This chain's CDR3 is CASSVGQSYNEQFF. The CDR3 DNA reads as TGTGCCAGCAGCGTAGGACAGTCCTACAATGAGCAGTTCTTC. Based on the CDR3 plus reference TRBV9 and TRBJ2-1, the full variable domain is DSGVTQTPKHLITATGQRVTLRCSPRSGDLSVYWYQQSLDQGLQFLIQYYNGEERAKGNILERFSAQQFPDLHSELNLSSLELGDSALYFCASSVGQSYNEQFFGPGTRLTVL.

A note on this clone: A read error may account for a junction end that differs from germline. This specimen includes other DNA sequences encoding the same CDR3. The chain couples TRBV2 to TRBJ1-6; D unresolved. The length of the CDR3 is 12 residues. The germline gives CDR1 SNHLY, CDR2 FYNNEI. The CDR3 bases are TGTGCCAGTAGTGACAATAATTCACCCCTCCACTTT. Its protein product is CASSDNNSPLHF.

This clone has a handful of counts. The chain couples TRBV10-3 to TRBJ1-5; 10 bases align to TRBD1. CDR3 length equals 13 residues. CDR1 is ENHRY and CDR2 is SYGVKD in the germline V gene. Germline trimming cut 10 bases from V and 2 bases from J; bases unmatched to any gene: 2. CDR3 nucleotides: TGTGCCACCGGGACAGGGGGCAATCAGCCCCAGCATTTT. Its protein is CATGTGGNQPQHF.